Listed below are T cell receptor beta chains from one sample, sequenced in a study of shared clonotypes between healthy human individuals. Profiling relied on immunoSEQ multiplex PCR, and the TCRdb table lists in-frame clones only, not all of them. The sample has about 2.3 million clones; just under 95% are singletons. The source material was naive CD4+ T cells from PBMCs. These receptors were taken from a man younger than 30 in good health. Some clones in this sample may be carry-over from other donors' samples. Both conserved end residues are trimmed from each CDR3.

v_gene	j_gene	CDR3aa
TRBV19	TRBJ1-4	ASSMGQAQNEKLF
TRBV7-2	TRBJ2-3	ASSFPPTDTQY
TRBV18	TRBJ1-2	ASSQYRDNNYGYT
TRBV5-4	TRBJ2-7	ASSLGYEQY
TRBV15	TRBJ1-3	ATYSRHSSGNTIY
TRBV10-2	TRBJ2-2	ASIRTRGTGELF
TRBV5-6	TRBJ2-3	ASSRPPAHTQY
TRBV6-4	TRBJ2-7	ASSDFEYGRKGIRNRTFYEQY
TRBV7-2	TRBJ2-5	ASSLAQDTSQETQY
TRBV10-1	TRBJ2-5	ASSRAGGETQY
TRBV5-5	TRBJ2-5	ASSSGQTQETQY
TRBV6-1	TRBJ2-2	ASRTGGLTGELF
TRBV21-1	TRBJ2-5	ASSSLGTPRETQY
TRBV4-1	TRBJ2-3	ASSPRDGGTYDADTQY
TRBV4-2	TRBJ2-2	ASSPGTRIGELF
TRBV7-9	TRBJ2-4	ASSPQGTAEKNIQY
TRBV27	TRBJ1-1	ASTPRLGSVNTEAF
TRBV15	TRBJ2-7	ATRSPSVYEQY